This passage covers 21 T cell receptor beta chains from one sample sequenced in a study of cytomegalovirus exposure and HLA in healthy donors (dated by TCRdb to 2015 to 2018). Library method: the immunoSEQ multiplex PCR assay. For the multiplex PCR, a mixture combining 60 forward primers for TCR Vbeta segments and 13 reverse primers for TCR Jbeta segments was used. TCRdb provides this immuneACCESS table in a form limited to in-frame rearrangements. Some clones are lacking; in checked studies, under half of them reflect an unresolved V gene, and why the rest are absent is not known. The table for this sample lists some 81,000 clones; about 69% of them were counted only once. About 16% of the sample rests with the top ten. The sequencing sample was made of PBMCs. Every receptor here comes from a middle-aged woman in good health and CMV-seropositive.

The V gene is TRBV4-3, the J gene TRBJ2-3; TRBD2 matches at 10 bases. V lost 0 bases and J lost 5; bases outside the gene matches: 8. This CDR3 is built from 17 residues. Germline V gives CDR1 LGHNA, CDR2 YSLEER. CDR3 DNA: TGCGCCAGCAGCCAAGATCAAGCGGCTAGCGGGAGAGATACGCAGTATTTT. Encoded protein: CASSQDQAASGRDTQYF.

The chain recombines TRBV6-5 with TRBJ2-5, with D unclear. The CDR3 contains 13 residues. V was pared by 6 bases and J by 2 bases, with 10 bases between. Germline loops: CDR1 MNHEY, CDR2 SVGAGI. The CDR3 loop reads CASSRSVQETQYF. As DNA, the CDR3 is TGTGCCAGCAGCCGCAGCGTGCAAGAGACCCAGTACTTC.

The rearrangement joins TRBV15 to TRBJ1-1; 10 bases are a match to TRBD1. From germline, CDR1 is LNHNV and CDR2 YYDKDF (reference sequence). The CDR3 runs 15 residues. V shed 5 bases, J shed 3 bases, and the junction held 6 bases outside the gene matches. The CDR3 DNA reads as TGTGCCACCAGCGGCCGGGACAGGGGCCACACTGAAGCTTTCTTT. Translation gives CATSGRDRGHTEAFF.

This clone has just one count. J is TRBJ2-3 and V is TRBV10-2; D is perhaps TRBD1 (5 bases). Per germline, CDR1 WSHSY and CDR2 SAAADI. The CDR3 runs 12 residues. Trimming took off 8 bases at V and 5 bases at J, with 11 bases between the two ends. The CDR3 nucleotides are TGCGCCAGCGGGGCAGCTGAAGATACGCAGTATTTT. Translating gives CASGAAEDTQYF.

This chain links TRBV19 with TRBJ1-5; 8 nucleotides line up with TRBD1. Germline CDR1 reads LNHDA; CDR2 reads SQIVND (reference sequence). Unmatched junction bases numbered 3, after V lost 3 bases and J lost 2 bases. This CDR3 is built from 15 residues. The DNA for the CDR3 is TGTGCCAGTAGTATCAAGGACAGGGGCAATCAGCCCCAGCATTTT. Its translation: CASSIKDRGNQPQHF.

A few counts support this clone. The rearrangement uses TRBV6-1 and TRBJ2-1; 11 bases line up with TRBD2. The junction had 4 bases not matched to a gene; V was cut back by 4 bases and J by 5 bases. The germline V gene encodes CDR1 MNHNS and CDR2 SASEGT. The CDR3 length is 15 residues. CDR3 DNA sequence: TGTGCCAGCAGTGTTGTAGCGGGGGGGAACAATGAGCAGTTCTTC. Encoded protein: CASSVVAGGNNEQFF.

This clone has a handful of counts. This sequence joins TRBV5-6 and TRBJ2-7; 7 bases align to TRBD1. The V and J ends lost 3 bases and 4 bases, in that order; junction bases with no gene match: 10. Germline V gene data show CDR1 as SGHDT and CDR2 as YYEEEE. The CDR3 totals 15 residues. The CDR3 loop is CASSWPDREEYEQYF. In DNA form, the CDR3 reads TGTGCCAGCAGCTGGCCTGACAGGGAAGAATACGAGCAGTACTTC.

The chain is built from TRBV4-3 and TRBJ2-5, with 8 bases lining up with TRBD1. Per germline, CDR1 LGHNA and CDR2 YSLEER. The CDR3 has 15 residues. The trim removed 4 bases at V and 4 bases at J, leaving 8 bases unmatched. The CDR3, as DNA: TGCGCCAGCAGCCCCTACCGGACAGGGTCAGAGACCCAGTACTTC. Its translation is CASSPYRTGSETQYF.

This chain connects TRBV4-1 to TRBJ2-6; TRBD2 matches 7 bases. After removal of 4 bases from V and 3 bases from J, the junction contained 12 bases not matched to a gene. The CDR3 consists of 18 residues. The germline V gene has CDR1 MGHRA and CDR2 YSYEKL. This CDR3 reads CASSPWAGAFYGANVLTF. The CDR3 DNA reads TGCGCCAGCAGCCCCTGGGCGGGAGCGTTCTATGGGGCCAACGTCCTGACTTTC.

This chain joins TRBV5-1 and TRBJ1-3; 7 bases agree with TRBD1. Per the germline V gene, CDR1 is SGHRS and CDR2 is YFSETQ. With V trimmed by 2 bases and J by 0 bases, 5 bases remained unmatched. This CDR3 has 16 residues. The CDR3 nucleotides are TGCGCCAGCAGCTTTGGGACAGCAAGCTCTGGAAACACCATATATTTT. Translation gives CASSFGTASSGNTIYF. The full variable domain, completed using reference TRBV5-1 and TRBJ1-3, is KAGVTQTPRYLIKTRGQQVTLSCSPISGHRSVSWYQQTPGQGLQFLFEYFSETQRNKGNFPGRFSGRQFSNSRSEMNVSTLELGDSALYLCASSFGTASSGNTIYFGEGSWLTVV.

The chain employs TRBV5-4 and TRBJ2-1, with 9 bases lining up with TRBD2. The CDR3 totals 15 residues. The junction had 9 bases not matched to a gene; V was cut back by 5 bases and J by 6 bases. Germline V gene data show CDR1 as SGHNT and CDR2 as YYREEE (reference sequence). This CDR3 reads CASRAGTSNVNEQFF. CDR3 nucleotide sequence: TGTGCCAGCAGGGCCGGGACTAGCAACGTCAATGAGCAGTTCTTC.

The chain recombines TRBV7-2 with TRBJ1-3, with D unclear. V lost 2 bases and J 1 base, leaving 6 bases between the germline ends. Germline V lookup: CDR1 SGHTA, CDR2 FQGNSA. The CDR3 runs to 14 residues. As DNA, the CDR3 is TGTGCCAGCAGCTTAACGGGATCTGGAAACACCATATATTTT. Its translation is CASSLTGSGNTIYF. Using reference TRBV7-2 and TRBJ1-3 for the parts outside the CDR3, the full variable domain is GAGVSQSPSNKVTEKGKDVELRCDPISGHTALYWYRQSLGQGLEFLIYFQGNSAPDKSGLPSDRFSAERTGGSVSTLTIQRTQQEDSAVYLCASSLTGSGNTIYFGEGSWLTVV.

J is TRBJ1-2 and V is TRBV5-1; a possible D gene is TRBD1 (5 bases). Germline loops: CDR1 SGHRS, CDR2 YFSETQ. This CDR3 has 13 residues. The V gene lost 4 bases and the J gene lost 4 bases, with 11 bases spanning the gap. In DNA, the CDR3 is TGCGCCAGCAGCCCGGACACGCTCTATGGCTACACCTTC. Translating gives CASSPDTLYGYTF.

This chain joins TRBV7-2 and TRBJ1-2; 7 bases are a match to TRBD1. CDR3 length: 15 residues. Germline V gene data show CDR1 as SGHTA and CDR2 as FQGNSA. J gave up 7 bases and V 4 bases, and 12 bases lay outside the gene matches. CDR3 DNA: TGTGCCAGCAGCTCCGGCGGTAGGGGGCCGGCTGGCTACACCTTC. As protein: CASSSGGRGPAGYTF.

The rearrangement joins TRBV5-6 to TRBJ2-7; TRBD2 agrees at 11 bases. Germline trimming cut 4 bases from V and 4 bases from J; bases unmatched to any gene: 16. The CDR3 loop spans 18 amino acids. Germline V CDR1 and CDR2: SGHDT, YYEEEE. In nucleotides, the CDR3 is TGTGCCAGCAGCCTAGTATTCCAAACTAGCGGGAGTCGTTACGAGCAGTACTTC. This encodes CASSLVFQTSGSRYEQYF.

This clone showed up just a few times. The chain recombines TRBV28 with TRBJ2-3; a weak D match, TRBD2 (6 bases). The CDR3 extends over 15 amino acids. CDR1 and CDR2 (germline): MDHEN, SYDVKM. The V end was cut by 7 bases, the J end by 4 bases, with 18 bases between. The CDR3 is CASNRRDSWADTQYF. The DNA for the CDR3 is TGTGCCAGCAACCGGCGGGATAGTTGGGCAGATACGCAGTATTTT.

V is TRBV5-4 and J is TRBJ1-1; D unclear. With 1 base removed from V and 4 bases from J, the gap between germline ends came to 8 bases. Germline CDR1 and CDR2: SGHNT and YYREEE (reference sequence). This CDR3 is 13 amino acids long. This chain's CDR3 is CASSLPGFTEAFF. In DNA, the CDR3 is TGTGCCAGCAGCTTGCCCGGGTTCACTGAAGCTTTCTTT.

The genes are TRBV29-1 and TRBJ1-5; 9 bases are shared with TRBD1. V shed 8 bases, J shed 4 bases, and the junction held 6 bases outside the gene matches. Germline V gives CDR1 SQVTM, CDR2 ANQGSEA. The CDR3 consists of 13 residues. The CDR3 protein is CSYRQGDNQPQHF. The CDR3 DNA reads TGCAGCTACCGACAGGGGGATAATCAGCCCCAGCATTTT.

The chain links TRBV6-5 to TRBJ2-1; 12 bases align to TRBD2. This CDR3 is 14 amino acids long. Germline V gene sequence: CDR1 MNHEY, CDR2 SVGAGI. V lost 5 bases to trimming and J lost 16 bases; unmatched junction nucleotides: 12. DNA of the CDR3: TGTGCCAGCAGTGGTTCGACTAGCGGGGGTTTGAGATTCTTC. This translates into CASSGSTSGGLRFF.

The rearrangement links TRBV5-1 to TRBJ1-2; no definite D call. The CDR3 runs to 15 residues. Trimming shortened V by 0 bases and J by 0 bases, and 9 bases separated the two germline ends. CDR1 is SGHRS, CDR2 YFSETQ, per germline. CDR3 nucleotide sequence: TGCGCCAGCAGCTTGGCCCAGGAGGCTAACTATGGCTACACCTTC. Translating gives CASSLAQEANYGYTF.

The gene calls are TRBV28 and TRBJ2-6; D gene unclear. V gave up 4 bases and J gave up 0 bases, with 10 bases separating them. The CDR3 totals 16 residues. Per the germline V gene, CDR1 is MDHEN and CDR2 is SYDVKM. The CDR3 is CASSSPSISGANVLTF. CDR3 sequence (DNA): TGTGCCAGCAGTTCCCCGAGCATCTCTGGGGCCAACGTCCTGACTTTC.